These 3 T cell receptor beta chains share one sample of origin, sequenced in a study of T cells in Graves' hyperthyroidism and ophthalmopathy. Amplification of TCR beta CDR3 regions used RNA as the template. The HTBI primer set drove a first-round RT-PCR of the TCR CDR3. TCRdb called the multiplex PCR reads again in MiXCR, with one record for every CDR3 protein. In the table there are about 840,000 distinct CDR3 sequences, about 38% of which are singletons. The sequenced material came from blood. The receptors derive from a man younger than 30 with Graves' hyperthyroidism.

This chain uses TRBV19 with TRBJ2-7, with D possibly being TRBD1 (6 bases). From germline, CDR1 is LNHDA and CDR2 SQIVND (reference sequence). Trimming took off 3 bases at V and 2 bases at J, with 14 bases between the two ends. This CDR3 is 15 amino acids long. In DNA, the CDR3 is TGTGCCAGTAGTATGGGGCAGGGGACCCCCTACGAGCAGTACTTC. Its protein product is CASSMGQGTPYEQYF.

V and J are TRBV7-2 and TRBJ2-7, with D perhaps being TRBD1 or TRBD2 (5 bases each). V dropped 4 bases and J dropped 3 bases, with 7 bases sitting between them. This CDR3 is 12 amino acids long. The V gene's germline CDR1 is SGHTA and CDR2 FQGNSA. The CDR3 reads CASSWGNYEQYF. The CDR3 region has the DNA TGTGCCAGCAGCTGGGGGAACTACGAGCAGTACTTC.

The chain carries TRBV5-6 and TRBJ1-5; D uncertain. Germline values: CDR1 SGHDT, CDR2 YYEEEE. CDR3 length: 16 residues. V lost 2 bases, J lost 2 bases, and 14 bases lay in between. This chain's CDR3 is CASSFRLGNGNQPQHF. The CDR3 nucleotides are TGTGCCAGCAGCTTCAGGTTGGGGAACGGCAATCAGCCCCAGCATTTT.